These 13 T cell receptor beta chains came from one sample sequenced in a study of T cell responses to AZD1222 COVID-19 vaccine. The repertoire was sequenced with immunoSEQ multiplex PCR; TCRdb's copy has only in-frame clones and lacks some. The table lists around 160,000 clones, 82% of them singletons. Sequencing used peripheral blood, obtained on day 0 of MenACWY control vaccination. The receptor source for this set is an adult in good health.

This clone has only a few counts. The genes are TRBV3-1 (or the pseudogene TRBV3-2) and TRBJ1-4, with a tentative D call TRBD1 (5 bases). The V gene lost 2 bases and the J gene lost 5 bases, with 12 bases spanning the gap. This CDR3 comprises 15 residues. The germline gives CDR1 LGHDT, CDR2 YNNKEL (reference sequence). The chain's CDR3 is CASSQYRTPNEKLFF. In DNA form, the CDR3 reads TGTGCCAGCAGCCAATACAGGACACCGAATGAAAAACTGTTTTTT.

The CDR3 DNA follows: TGTGCCAGCAGTCTGCGGGGCTTGAATGAAAAACTGTTTTTT. Translated: CASSLRGLNEKLFF. The gene calls are TRBV6-5 and TRBJ1-4; maybe TRBD1 (5 bases). V was pared by 5 bases and J by 5 bases, with 12 bases between. This CDR3 is built from 14 residues. Per germline, CDR1 MNHEY and CDR2 SVGAGI.

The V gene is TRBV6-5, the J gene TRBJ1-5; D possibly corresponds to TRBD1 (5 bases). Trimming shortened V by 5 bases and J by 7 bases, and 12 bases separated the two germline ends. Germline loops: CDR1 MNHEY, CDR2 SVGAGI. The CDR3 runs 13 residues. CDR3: CASSRGRGQPQHF. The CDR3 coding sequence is TGTGCCAGCAGTAGGGGTCGGGGCCAGCCCCAGCATTTT.

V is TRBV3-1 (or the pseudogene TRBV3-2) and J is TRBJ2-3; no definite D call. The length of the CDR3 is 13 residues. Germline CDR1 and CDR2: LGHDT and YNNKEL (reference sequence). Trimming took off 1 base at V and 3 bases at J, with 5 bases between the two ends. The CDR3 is CASSQGLTDTQYF. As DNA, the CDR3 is TGTGCCAGCAGCCAAGGGTTAACAGATACGCAGTATTTT.

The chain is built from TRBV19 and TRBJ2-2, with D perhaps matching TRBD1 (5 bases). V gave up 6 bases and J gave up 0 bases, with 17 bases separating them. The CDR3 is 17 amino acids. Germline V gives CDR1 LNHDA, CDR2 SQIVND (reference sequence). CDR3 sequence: CASRLLQTASNTGELFF. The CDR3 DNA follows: TGTGCCAGTAGACTACTCCAGACAGCCTCGAACACCGGGGAGCTGTTTTTT.

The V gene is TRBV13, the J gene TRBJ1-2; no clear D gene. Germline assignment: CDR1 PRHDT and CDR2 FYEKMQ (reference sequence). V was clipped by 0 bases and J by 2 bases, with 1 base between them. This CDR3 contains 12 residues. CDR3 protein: CASSLGNYGYTF. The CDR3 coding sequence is TGTGCCAGCAGCTTAGGGAACTATGGCTACACCTTC.

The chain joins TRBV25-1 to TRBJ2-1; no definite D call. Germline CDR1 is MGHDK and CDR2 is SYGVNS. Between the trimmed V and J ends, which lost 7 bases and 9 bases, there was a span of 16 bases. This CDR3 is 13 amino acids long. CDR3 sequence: CASTGRRFAEQFF. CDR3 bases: TGTGCCAGCACCGGTCGGCGGTTTGCTGAGCAGTTCTTC.

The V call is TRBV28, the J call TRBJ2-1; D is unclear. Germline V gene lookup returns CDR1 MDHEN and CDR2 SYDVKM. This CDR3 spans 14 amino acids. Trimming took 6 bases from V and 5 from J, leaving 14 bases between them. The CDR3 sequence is CASRPRTLNNEQFF. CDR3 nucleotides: TGTGCCAGCAGACCCAGGACGCTCAACAATGAGCAGTTCTTC.

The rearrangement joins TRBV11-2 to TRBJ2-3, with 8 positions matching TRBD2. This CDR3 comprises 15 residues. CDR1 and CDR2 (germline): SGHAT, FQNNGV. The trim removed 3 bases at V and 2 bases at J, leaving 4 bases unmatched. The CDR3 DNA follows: TGTGCCAGCAGCTTCGCTAGCGGGTACACAGATACGCAGTATTTT. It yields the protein CASSFASGYTDTQYF.

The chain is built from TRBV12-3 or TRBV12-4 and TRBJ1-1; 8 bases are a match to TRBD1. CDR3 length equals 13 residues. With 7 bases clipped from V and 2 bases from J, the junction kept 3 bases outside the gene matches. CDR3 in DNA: TGTGCCAGCAACAGGGGGATAAACACTGAAGCTTTCTTT. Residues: CASNRGINTEAFF.

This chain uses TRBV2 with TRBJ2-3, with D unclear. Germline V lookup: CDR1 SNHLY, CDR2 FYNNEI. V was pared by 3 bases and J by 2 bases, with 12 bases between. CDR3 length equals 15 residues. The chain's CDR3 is CASSEADTYTDTQYF. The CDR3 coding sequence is TGTGCCAGCAGTGAGGCGGATACCTACACAGATACGCAGTATTTT.

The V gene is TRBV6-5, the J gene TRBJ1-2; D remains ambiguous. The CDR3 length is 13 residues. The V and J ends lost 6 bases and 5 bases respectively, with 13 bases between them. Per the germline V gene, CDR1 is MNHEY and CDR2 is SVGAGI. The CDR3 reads CASSASTAYGYTF. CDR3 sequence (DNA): TGTGCCAGCAGCGCCTCGACGGCTTATGGCTACACCTTC.

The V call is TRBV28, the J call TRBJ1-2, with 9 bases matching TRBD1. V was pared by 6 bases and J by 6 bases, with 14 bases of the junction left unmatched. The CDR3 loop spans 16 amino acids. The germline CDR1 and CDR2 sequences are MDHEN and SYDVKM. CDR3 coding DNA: TGTGCCAGCAGACGCCAAGGGACAGGGAGAGCTGATGGCTACACCTTC. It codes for CASRRQGTGRADGYTF.